Below are 11 T cell receptor beta chains sequenced from a single sample in a study of blood T cells in healthy people across ages (dated by TCRdb to between 2014 and 2017). Libraries were made using 5' RACE. The sample was run on an Illumina HiSeq 2500. The second PCR ran for roughly 7 to 12 cycles and used a J-beta primer mix along with a sample-barcoded 5' primer. TCRdb reanalyzed the raw reads on its own, using fastp at Q25 for trimming and MiXCR for clone calling, and kept in-frame beta chains. Duplicate CDR3 protein sequences are folded into a single record with the most common DNA and genes. Across this sample there are 800,000 to 1,300,000 distinct CDR3 sequences, with approximately 25% seen only once. The ten largest clones capture less than 0.85% of the sample. Another study also made use of these data, one on T cells of mothers and their children.

The material sequenced was blood. The source is a girl aged 2 to 9 in good health.

The chain recombines TRBV5-1 with TRBJ2-5, with D possibly being TRBD2 (6 bases). This CDR3 is 15 amino acids long. Germline CDR1 SGHRS, CDR2 YFSETQ. The V gene lost 0 bases and the J gene lost 3 bases, with 12 bases spanning the gap. The CDR3 sequence: CASSLVDYHKETQYF. Here the CDR3 DNA reads TGCGCCAGCAGCTTGGTGGACTACCATAAAGAGACCCAGTACTTC.

The CDR3 spells CSASEQGGEKLFF. The DNA for the CDR3 is TGCAGCGCTTCGGAACAGGGGGGTGAAAAACTGTTTTTT. The chain is built from TRBV29-1 and TRBJ1-4; 8 bases fit TRBD1. This CDR3 has 13 residues. Germline CDR1 reads SQVTM; CDR2 reads ANQGSEA. The J segment lost 7 bases and the V segment lost 7 bases, leaving 8 bases of the junction unmatched.

The rearrangement joins TRBV15 to TRBJ2-7; a possible D gene is TRBD1 (5 bases). Germline CDR1 and CDR2: LNHNV and YYDKDF (reference sequence). Between the trimmed V and J ends, which lost 5 bases and 5 bases, there was a span of 16 bases. CDR3 length: 14 amino acids. As DNA, the CDR3 is TGTGCCACCAGCTCAATGGTAAAAGGGGACGAGCAGTACTTC. Translated: CATSSMVKGDEQYF.

This chain joins TRBV20-1 and TRBJ2-2, with D unclear. In germline, CDR1 is DFQATT, CDR2 SNEGSKA (reference sequence). The CDR3 spans 14 residues. Deletions cut 4 bases from V and 0 bases from J, with 9 bases between. CDR3 sequence (DNA): TGCAGTGCTAAACAGTCTTCGAACACCGGGGAGCTGTTTTTT. Protein product: CSAKQSSNTGELFF.

This clonotype has just a few counts. V and J are TRBV4-1 and TRBJ2-1; tentatively, D is TRBD2 (6 bases). Trimming cost V 6 bases and J 0 bases, with 12 bases left between them. The CDR3 extends over 15 amino acids. Germline values: CDR1 MGHRA, CDR2 YSYEKL. This CDR3 reads CASSRGGNSYNEQFF. CDR3 DNA sequence: TGCGCCAGCAGTCGGGGCGGGAACTCCTACAATGAGCAGTTCTTC.

This chain connects TRBV6-5 to TRBJ2-6; weak D call: TRBD1 (6 bases). V lost 4 bases and J lost 3, with 16 bases in between. The germline CDR1 and CDR2 sequences are MNHEY and SVGAGI. The CDR3 covers 17 residues. CDR3 DNA: TGTGCCAGCAGTTCCCACAGGGTTGCGGATGGGGCCAACGTCCTGACTTTC. It is translated as CASSSHRVADGANVLTF.

CDR3 sequence reads: CASSQDIGSPDTQYF. The CDR3 region has the DNA TGCGCCAGCAGCCAAGATATCGGCAGCCCAGATACGCAGTATTTT. The chain couples TRBV4-3 to TRBJ2-3; D is unclear. The germline gives CDR1 LGHNA, CDR2 YSLEER. The V end lost 0 bases, the J end lost 4 bases, and 11 bases lay between the germline ends. The CDR3 has 15 amino acids.

The J gene is TRBJ2-5, the V gene TRBV20-1; TRBD2 matches 12 bases. The better agreement between TRBJ2-1 and the DNA end casts doubt on the J call. The CDR3 length is 17 residues. CDR1 and CDR2 (germline): DFQATT, SNEGSKA (reference sequence). CDR3 bases: TGCAGTGCTAGAGTCTCAGTACTAGCGGGAGGAAGCAATGAGCAGTTCTTC. It specifies CSARVSVLAGGSNEQFF.

This chain joins TRBV6-1 and TRBJ1-5; tentatively, D is TRBD1 (5 bases). In germline, CDR1 is MNHNS, CDR2 SASEGT. The ends were cut back, 6 bases at V and 0 bases at J, with 18 bases in the middle. The CDR3 covers 17 residues. The chain's CDR3 is CASRTGLEVGSNQPQHF. The CDR3 DNA sequence: TGTGCCAGCAGAACGGGACTCGAGGTCGGTAGCAATCAGCCCCAGCATTTT.

This clonotype has more than one count but fewer than ten. This chain connects TRBV9 to TRBJ2-1, with D hard to call. The CDR3 runs 15 residues. V was clipped by 0 bases and J by 4 bases, with 11 bases between them. The V gene's germline CDR1 is SGDLS and CDR2 YYNGEE. CDR3 sequence: CASSVDGSGYNEQFF. Here the CDR3 DNA reads TGTGCCAGCAGCGTAGACGGAAGTGGGTACAATGAGCAGTTCTTC.

The chain links TRBV27 to TRBJ2-1; D possibly uses TRBD1 or TRBD2 (5 bases each). Deletions cut 2 bases from V and 3 bases from J, with 14 bases between. CDR3 length: 16 amino acids. From germline, CDR1 is MNHEY and CDR2 SMNVEV (reference sequence). CDR3 loop: CASSLKPWDLYNEQFF. The CDR3 DNA follows: TGTGCCAGCAGTTTAAAGCCGTGGGACCTCTACAATGAGCAGTTCTTC.